Below are 18 T cell receptor beta chains sequenced from a single sample in a study of Ad26.COV2.S vaccination and SARS-CoV-2 variants. Treatment here: 15 to 20 received Ad26.COV2.S at low or high dose, single or two shots; 5 received placebo; per-sample allocation not given. Sampling took place 63 days after the first vaccine or placebo injection. Clones were read by immunoSEQ multiplex PCR, and TCRdb kept only the in-frame ones, dropping some. The sample has more than 300,000 clones; approximately 90% are singletons. The sequencing used peripheral blood, collected in a trial of Ad26.COV2.S vaccine versus placebo. Source of these receptors: a person aged 18-60 years who received the Ad26.COV2.S COVID-19 vaccine or a placebo.

This chain uses TRBV19 with TRBJ2-1, with D unclear. This CDR3 comprises 12 residues. Germline V gives CDR1 LNHDA, CDR2 SQIVND (reference sequence). Trimming left V 3 bases short and J 2 bases short, with 2 bases between. Here the CDR3 DNA reads TGTGCCAGTAGTATCCCCTACAATGAGCAGTTCTTC. This translates into CASSIPYNEQFF.

The sample holds one count of this clone. The chain links TRBV4-3 to TRBJ2-7; no clear D. The CDR3 extends over 16 amino acids. Germline loops: CDR1 LGHNA, CDR2 YSLEER. Trimming cost V 1 base and J 4 bases, with 17 bases left between them. The CDR3 spells CASSQGQVRLGYEQYF. CDR3 bases: TGCGCCAGCAGCCAAGGGCAGGTCCGTTTGGGTTACGAGCAGTACTTC.

J is TRBJ2-7 and V is TRBV19; D perhaps matches TRBD2 (6 bases). Trimming left V 3 bases short and J 0 bases short, with 9 bases between. The CDR3 runs 14 residues. Germline V CDR1 and CDR2: LNHDA, SQIVND (reference sequence). CDR3 residues: CASSMGLGSYEQYF. CDR3 bases: TGTGCCAGTAGTATGGGACTGGGCTCCTACGAGCAGTACTTC.

This clone was seen only a few times. The V call is TRBV27, the J call TRBJ2-7; TRBD2 might be the D (5 bases). The ends were cut back, 2 bases at V and 2 bases at J, with 16 bases in the middle. The CDR3 sequence is 16 residues long. Germline assignment: CDR1 MNHEY and CDR2 SMNVEV (reference sequence). The DNA for the CDR3 is TGTGCCAGCAGTTTAGACCCGGGATCCGAAGCCTACGAGCAGTACTTC. Translated: CASSLDPGSEAYEQYF.

This clone was observed once. The chain has TRBV12-5 and TRBJ1-2; tentatively, D is TRBD1 (5 bases). The V gene's germline CDR1 is LGHNT and CDR2 FRNRAP. The CDR3 is 17 residues long. Trimming shortened V by 5 bases and J by 3 bases, and 22 bases separated the two germline ends. The CDR3 protein is CASGPDPPQGADYGYTF. The CDR3 DNA reads as TGTGCTAGTGGTCCAGATCCCCCACAAGGGGCGGACTATGGCTACACCTTC.

The rearrangement joins TRBV6-2 or TRBV6-3 to TRBJ2-7; D remains unclear. The V gene lost 3 bases and the J gene lost 2 bases, with 14 bases spanning the gap. The CDR3 runs to 15 residues. CDR1 and CDR2 (germline): MNHEY, SVGEGT. The DNA for the CDR3 is TGTGCCAGCAGTTATATCCCGTACAATACCTACGAGCAGTACTTC. Translated: CASSYIPYNTYEQYF.

This chain joins TRBV9 and TRBJ1-3; tentative D call: TRBD1 (6 bases). V was clipped by 3 bases and J by 0 bases, with 13 bases between them. Germline V gives CDR1 SGDLS, CDR2 YYNGEE. The CDR3 is 16 residues long. CDR3 in DNA: TGTGCCAGCAGCGCGACACAGGGAAGCTCTGGAAACACCATATATTTT. Its translation is CASSATQGSSGNTIYF.

The chain has TRBV19 and TRBJ2-5, with D possibly being TRBD1 (6 bases). V lost 4 bases and J 0 bases, leaving 12 bases between the germline ends. The CDR3 loop spans 15 amino acids. From germline, CDR1 is LNHDA and CDR2 SQIVND (reference sequence). CDR3: CASSTSTGYQETQYF. As DNA, the CDR3 is TGTGCCAGTAGTACCTCGACAGGCTACCAAGAGACCCAGTACTTC.

This clone was seen repeatedly, ten times or more. Other DNA variants within this sample encode the same CDR3. The chain employs TRBV10-3 and TRBJ1-3; weak D call: TRBD1 (6 bases). This CDR3 contains 13 residues. Trimming took off 6 bases at V and 0 bases at J, with 6 bases between the two ends. Germline CDR1 reads ENHRY; CDR2 reads SYGVKD. CDR3 sequence reads: CAIRDSSGNTIYF. The CDR3 bases are TGTGCCATCAGGGACAGCTCTGGAAACACCATATATTTT.

The rearrangement links TRBV27 to TRBJ2-7; 8 bases map to TRBD1. V was clipped by 3 bases and J by 5 bases; unmatched bases: 6. The V gene's germline CDR1 is MNHEY and CDR2 SMNVEV (reference sequence). The CDR3 sequence is 14 residues long. The CDR3: CASSFRQGRNEQYF. DNA for the CDR3: TGTGCCAGCAGTTTTAGACAGGGGAGGAACGAGCAGTACTTC.

V is TRBV2 and J is TRBJ1-5; perhaps TRBD1 as D (5 bases). The V and J ends lost 3 bases and 6 bases respectively, with 15 bases between them. This CDR3 spans 15 amino acids. Germline V gene lookup returns CDR1 SNHLY and CDR2 FYNNEI. In DNA, the CDR3 is TGTGCCAGCAGTGAGGGGCAATATCGGTTTCAGCCCCAGCATTTT. Its protein is CASSEGQYRFQPQHF.

V usage is TRBV28 and J usage is TRBJ2-7; 11 positions agree with TRBD1. The CDR3 has 17 residues. Per germline, CDR1 MDHEN and CDR2 SYDVKM. V gave up 5 bases and J gave up 3 bases; unmatched junction bases: 12. CDR3 region: CASSILGQGAAGYEQYF. The CDR3 bases are TGTGCCAGCAGTATACTCGGACAGGGGGCGGCCGGCTACGAGCAGTACTTC. Using reference TRBV28 and TRBJ2-7 for the parts outside the CDR3, the full variable domain is DVKVTQSSRYLVKRTGEKVFLECVQDMDHENMFWYRQDPGLGLRLIYFSYDVKMKEKGDIPEGYSVSREKKERFSLILESASTNQTSMYLCASSILGQGAAGYEQYFGPGTRLTVT.

The chain joins TRBV18 to TRBJ1-1; tentative D call: TRBD1 (5 bases). Germline values: CDR1 KGHSH, CDR2 LQKENI. The length of the CDR3 is 14 residues. Trimming pared 2 bases from V and 5 bases from J, leaving 12 bases between. The CDR3 here is CASSPKGWGTEAFF. DNA for the CDR3: TGTGCCAGCTCACCAAAGGGATGGGGGACTGAAGCTTTCTTT.

The chain couples TRBV21-1 to TRBJ2-7; the D segment call TRBD1 is taken from the table without a DNA check. TRBV21-1 is tagged as a pseudogene. This CDR3 region has 16 residues. The CDR3: CASSFHPGSCCYEQYF. CDR3 bases: TGTGCCAGCAGCTTTCACCCAGGGTCCTGTTGCTACGAGCAGTACTTC.

This clone was picked up a small number of times. CDR3 loop: CASQGQINQPQHF. DNA of the CDR3: TGTGCCAGCCAGGGACAGATCAATCAGCCCCAGCATTTT. This rearrangement joins TRBV6-4 to TRBJ1-5; 7 bases are shared with TRBD1. CDR1 is MRHNA, CDR2 SNTAGT, per germline. The CDR3 loop spans 13 amino acids. After removal of 8 bases from V and 3 bases from J, the junction contained 4 bases not matched to a gene.

This rearrangement joins TRBV28 to TRBJ1-1; 8 bases match TRBD1. The CDR3 has 12 residues. The trim removed 5 bases at V and 11 bases at J, leaving 7 bases unmatched. Germline V lookup: CDR1 MDHEN, CDR2 SYDVKM. CDR3 in DNA: TGTGCCAGCAGTCATCAGGGGGCGCGCGCTTTCTTT. Translated, it gives CASSHQGARAFF.

The rearrangement joins TRBV5-1 to TRBJ2-1; 8 nucleotides align to TRBD1. Per the germline V gene, CDR1 is SGHRS and CDR2 is YFSETQ. The CDR3 has 14 amino acids. J lost 4 bases, V lost 6 bases, and 6 bases had no gene match. The CDR3 is CASKRQGLYNEQFF. Here the CDR3 DNA reads TGCGCCAGCAAGCGACAGGGGCTATACAATGAGCAGTTCTTC.

The chain recombines TRBV7-3 with TRBJ2-1, with unresolved D. The CDR3 is 15 residues long. V was pared by 5 bases and J by 2 bases, with 13 bases between. Germline lookup yields CDR1 SGHTA and CDR2 FQGTGA. Here the CDR3 DNA reads TGTGCCAGCAGCCGCGACCCGGCTGCCTACAATGAGCAGTTCTTC. As protein: CASSRDPAAYNEQFF.